This T cell receptor beta chain was found in a study of cytomegalovirus exposure and HLA in healthy donors. General study points: Among TCR beta chains, those listed as cytomegalovirus-associated numbered over 150.

The CDR3 loop spans 18 amino acids. Germline-derived CDR1 and CDR2 are MNHEY and SMNVEV (reference sequence). V lost 7 bases and J 7 bases, leaving 29 bases between the germline ends. Concerning this clone itself: Antigen: not known.

TCRdb's table, derived via immunoSEQ multiplex PCR, lists solely in-frame clones and lacks some. The table shows some 130,000 clones, with 80% to 90% occurring only once. The specimen was PBMCs. The sequence came from a woman under 30 in good health and CMV-seronegative. The chain carries TRBV27 and TRBJ2-1; perhaps TRBD2 as D (6 bases). In DNA form, the CDR3 reads TGTGCCAGCAAGGGAAACGGCGGGGAACTATTCGGACCGAATGAGCAGTTCTTC. Amino acid sequence: CASKGNGGELFGPNEQFF.